The 13 T cell receptor beta chains presented below share a single source sample, sequenced in a study of a mutant IDH1 vaccine in newly diagnosed glioma. Their specific antigens are unknown. Time point reported: week 5, during vaccination. The content of each vaccine dose was 300 ug of mutant IDH1 20-mer peptide, and topical imiquimod accompanied it. Clones were sequenced by immunoSEQ multiplex PCR, and TCRdb holds only the in-frame ones, with some missing. Of 32,000 or so clones listed, 87% are singletons. Here the sequenced sample was peripheral blood mononuclear cells (PBMCs), taken from a glioma patient whose treatment included an IDH1 peptide vaccine. These receptors were collected from a middle-aged woman with glioma. Some clones in this sample may be carry-over from other donors' samples.

The genes are TRBV19 and TRBJ2-7; D is ambiguous. The CDR3 contains 11 residues. Per the germline V gene, CDR1 is LNHDA and CDR2 is SQIVND (reference sequence). V was pared by 7 bases and J by 0 bases, with 4 bases between. Here the CDR3 reads CASKSSYEQYF. The CDR3 nucleotides read TGTGCCAGTAAGAGCTCCTACGAGCAGTACTTC.

J is TRBJ2-5 and V is TRBV7-9, with 9 bases aligning to TRBD1. Trimming took 1 base from V and 1 from J; bases not matched to a gene: 4. Looked up from germline, CDR1 is SEHNR and CDR2 is FQNEAQ (reference sequence). The CDR3 loop spans 16 amino acids. CDR3 coding DNA: TGTGCCAGCAGCTTAGTGGGGACAGGGTCCCAAGAGACCCAGTACTTC. Residues: CASSLVGTGSQETQYF.

The J gene is TRBJ1-5, the V gene TRBV19, with D perhaps matching TRBD1 (5 bases). There are 14 residues in the CDR3. Germline assignment: CDR1 LNHDA and CDR2 SQIVND (reference sequence). Trimming cost V 3 bases and J 4 bases, with 10 bases left between them. The DNA for the CDR3 is TGTGCCAGTAGTATCACAGGTAGTAATCAGCCCCAGCATTTT. Translating gives CASSITGSNQPQHF.

The chain combines TRBV7-3 with TRBJ1-1; TRBD1 agrees at 10 bases. The CDR3 runs 19 residues. Per the germline V gene, CDR1 is SGHTA and CDR2 is FQGTGA. Losses at the gene ends were 5 bases for V and 4 bases for J; bases not matched to a gene: 19. This chain's CDR3 is CASSRQGTGATLLGTEAFF. For the CDR3, the DNA is TGTGCCAGCAGCCGCCAAGGGACAGGGGCGACTCTGCTAGGCACTGAAGCTTTCTTT.

The chain joins TRBV2 to TRBJ2-1; D unclear. The CDR3 is 14 residues long. The V and J ends lost 9 bases and 0 bases respectively, with 12 bases between them. Germline assignment: CDR1 SNHLY and CDR2 FYNNEI. This chain's CDR3 is CASWGDSSYNEQFF. CDR3 sequence (DNA): TGTGCCAGTTGGGGTGATAGCTCCTACAATGAGCAGTTCTTC.

Note on this clone: Other DNA sequences in the sample encode the same CDR3. The chain recombines TRBV25-1 with TRBJ2-3; possible D gene TRBD1, 5 bases. Trimming removed 2 bases at V and 1 base at J, with 7 bases between. The CDR3 contains 14 residues. Germline values: CDR1 MGHDK, CDR2 SYGVNS. The CDR3 protein is CASSEGARTDTQYF. The CDR3 DNA is TGTGCCAGCAGTGAAGGGGCCCGCACAGATACGCAGTATTTT.

This clone was detected once. The chain has TRBV19 and TRBJ1-1, with 7 nucleotides matching TRBD1. Trimming at V came to 8 bases and at J to 3 bases, leaving 9 bases not matched to a gene. Germline V gives CDR1 LNHDA, CDR2 SQIVND (reference sequence). CDR3 length: 14 amino acids. This CDR3 reads CASGPGQLDTEAFF. The CDR3 DNA sequence: TGTGCCAGTGGACCGGGACAGTTAGACACTGAAGCTTTCTTT.

This sequence joins TRBV11-2 and TRBJ1-1, with 8 bases identical to TRBD1. The CDR3 has 15 residues. Per the germline V gene, CDR1 is SGHAT and CDR2 is FQNNGV. The ends lost 5 bases at V and 2 bases at J; junction bases unmatched: 7. The CDR3 coding sequence is TGTGCCAGCAGCCCATACACAGGGGGAAACACTGAAGCTTTCTTT. The encoded protein is CASSPYTGGNTEAFF.

The chain joins TRBV7-9 to TRBJ2-2; D is ambiguous. Trimming removed 4 bases from V and 7 bases from J, with 10 bases in between. Germline V gives CDR1 SEHNR, CDR2 FQNEAQ (reference sequence). CDR3 length: 13 residues. The CDR3 is CASSSLSSGELFF. The DNA for the CDR3 is TGTGCCAGCAGCTCGCTGTCCAGCGGGGAGCTGTTTTTT.

This clone was found a few times. The genes are TRBV4-1 and TRBJ1-2, with D tentatively TRBD1 (6 bases). V was cut by 4 bases and J by 3 bases, with 15 bases left in between. Per germline, CDR1 MGHRA and CDR2 YSYEKL. The CDR3 length is 15 residues. The CDR3: CASSPPRQDYYGYTF. The CDR3 coding sequence is TGCGCCAGCAGCCCTCCCCGACAGGATTACTATGGCTACACCTTC.

This clone was picked up one time. CDR3 bases: TGTGCCAGCGGTCCGGGACAGGGGACTGAAGCTTTCTTT. Protein sequence: CASGPGQGTEAFF. This rearrangement joins TRBV9 to TRBJ1-1; 10 nucleotides agree with TRBD1. V was pared by 7 bases and J by 5 bases, with 5 bases of the junction left unmatched. Looked up from germline, CDR1 is SGDLS and CDR2 is YYNGEE. The CDR3 contains 13 residues.

The gene calls are TRBV6-5 and TRBJ2-1; perhaps TRBD2 as D (6 bases). The CDR3 contains 15 residues. In germline, CDR1 is MNHEY, CDR2 SVGAGI. Trimming shortened V by 0 bases and J by 5 bases, and 11 bases separated the two germline ends. The chain's CDR3 is CASSYSWGLNNEQFF. The CDR3 DNA reads as TGTGCCAGCAGTTACTCTTGGGGACTCAACAATGAGCAGTTCTTC.

This clone has more than one count but fewer than ten. This chain uses TRBV29-1 with TRBJ2-7, with D possibly being TRBD1 (5 bases). CDR1 and CDR2 (germline): SQVTM, ANQGSEA. Deletions cut 4 bases from V and 6 bases from J, with 16 bases between. This CDR3 has 13 residues. The CDR3 DNA is TGCAGCGTTGCGGCAGGGCTCTCTGGCGAGCAGTACTTC. It codes for CSVAAGLSGEQYF.